The clone carrying this T cell receptor (beta chain) has ten or more counts. Antigen unknown. This sample stems from a study of CD8 T cells in ankylosing spondylitis. General observations from the study: A TCR beta motif made of fewer than ten highly homologous variants seemed typical of ankylosing spondylitis blood. Past research had described some motif variants in reactive arthritis synovial fluid and blood.

TCRdb redid the calling of the 5' RACE reads with MiXCR, one entry per CDR3 protein. The sample records about 460,000 distinct CDR3 sequences, roughly 5.3% being singletons. The CDR3 length is 11 residues. The V and J ends lost 1 base and 7 bases, in that order; junction bases with no gene match: 0. Germline CDR1 and CDR2: DFQATT and SNEGSKA (reference sequence). Sequencing used blood, either unsorted or a sorted T cell fraction (not recorded which). The chain uses TRBV20-1 and TRBJ2-7, with 8 bases lining up with TRBD1. The TCR originated in a male donor with ankylosing spondylitis. The DNA of the CDR3 is TGCAGTGCTAGAGGGACAGGGGAGCAGTACTTC. Translated, it gives CSARGTGEQYF.